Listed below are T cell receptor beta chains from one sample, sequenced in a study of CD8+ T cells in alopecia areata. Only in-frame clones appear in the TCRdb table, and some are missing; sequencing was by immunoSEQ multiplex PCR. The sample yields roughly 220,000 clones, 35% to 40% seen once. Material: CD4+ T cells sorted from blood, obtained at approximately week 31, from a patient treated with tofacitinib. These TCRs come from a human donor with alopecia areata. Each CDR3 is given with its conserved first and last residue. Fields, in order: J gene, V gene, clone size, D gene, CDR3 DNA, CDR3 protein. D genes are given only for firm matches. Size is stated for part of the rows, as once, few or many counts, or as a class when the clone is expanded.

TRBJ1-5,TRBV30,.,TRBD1,TGTGCCTGGCGTACAGGGGGCGGTTATAGCAATCAGCCCCAGCATTTT,CAWRTGGGYSNQPQHF
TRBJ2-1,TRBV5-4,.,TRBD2,TGTGCCAGCAGCTCGGGACTAGCGGGGGAGCAGTTCTTC,CASSSGLAGEQFF
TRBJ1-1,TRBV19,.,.,TGTGCCAGTAGTGTATCCTTAAGGGACACTGAAGCTTTCTTT,CASSVSLRDTEAFF
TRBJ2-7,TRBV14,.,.,TGTGCCAGCAGCCCAACAGGGACCCTACGAAAGCAGTACTTC,CASSPTGTLRKQYF
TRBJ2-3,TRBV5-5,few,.,TGTGCCAGCAGCTTGCAGGGGAAGGATACGCAGTATTTT,CASSLQGKDTQYF
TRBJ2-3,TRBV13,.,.,TGTGCCAGCAGCTTAAACAGGGCCTATACGCAGTATTTT,CASSLNRAYTQYF
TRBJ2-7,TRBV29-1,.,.,TGCAGCGTTGAGACGGCAGCCTACGAGCAGTACTTC,CSVETAAYEQYF
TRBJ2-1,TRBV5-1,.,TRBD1,TGCGCCAGCAGCTTAGCTGCCCTGGACAGGGGCACCTACAATGAGCAGTTCTTC,CASSLAALDRGTYNEQFF
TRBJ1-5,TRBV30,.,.,TGTGCCTGGAGTGTACCACTCAAGAGCAATCAGCCCCAGCATTTT,CAWSVPLKSNQPQHF
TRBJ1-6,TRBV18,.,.,TGTGCCAGCTCACCATCGGAGAATTCACCCCTCCACTTT,CASSPSENSPLHF
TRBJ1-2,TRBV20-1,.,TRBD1,TGCAGTGCTAGCACAGGGGATGGCTACACCTTC,CSASTGDGYTF